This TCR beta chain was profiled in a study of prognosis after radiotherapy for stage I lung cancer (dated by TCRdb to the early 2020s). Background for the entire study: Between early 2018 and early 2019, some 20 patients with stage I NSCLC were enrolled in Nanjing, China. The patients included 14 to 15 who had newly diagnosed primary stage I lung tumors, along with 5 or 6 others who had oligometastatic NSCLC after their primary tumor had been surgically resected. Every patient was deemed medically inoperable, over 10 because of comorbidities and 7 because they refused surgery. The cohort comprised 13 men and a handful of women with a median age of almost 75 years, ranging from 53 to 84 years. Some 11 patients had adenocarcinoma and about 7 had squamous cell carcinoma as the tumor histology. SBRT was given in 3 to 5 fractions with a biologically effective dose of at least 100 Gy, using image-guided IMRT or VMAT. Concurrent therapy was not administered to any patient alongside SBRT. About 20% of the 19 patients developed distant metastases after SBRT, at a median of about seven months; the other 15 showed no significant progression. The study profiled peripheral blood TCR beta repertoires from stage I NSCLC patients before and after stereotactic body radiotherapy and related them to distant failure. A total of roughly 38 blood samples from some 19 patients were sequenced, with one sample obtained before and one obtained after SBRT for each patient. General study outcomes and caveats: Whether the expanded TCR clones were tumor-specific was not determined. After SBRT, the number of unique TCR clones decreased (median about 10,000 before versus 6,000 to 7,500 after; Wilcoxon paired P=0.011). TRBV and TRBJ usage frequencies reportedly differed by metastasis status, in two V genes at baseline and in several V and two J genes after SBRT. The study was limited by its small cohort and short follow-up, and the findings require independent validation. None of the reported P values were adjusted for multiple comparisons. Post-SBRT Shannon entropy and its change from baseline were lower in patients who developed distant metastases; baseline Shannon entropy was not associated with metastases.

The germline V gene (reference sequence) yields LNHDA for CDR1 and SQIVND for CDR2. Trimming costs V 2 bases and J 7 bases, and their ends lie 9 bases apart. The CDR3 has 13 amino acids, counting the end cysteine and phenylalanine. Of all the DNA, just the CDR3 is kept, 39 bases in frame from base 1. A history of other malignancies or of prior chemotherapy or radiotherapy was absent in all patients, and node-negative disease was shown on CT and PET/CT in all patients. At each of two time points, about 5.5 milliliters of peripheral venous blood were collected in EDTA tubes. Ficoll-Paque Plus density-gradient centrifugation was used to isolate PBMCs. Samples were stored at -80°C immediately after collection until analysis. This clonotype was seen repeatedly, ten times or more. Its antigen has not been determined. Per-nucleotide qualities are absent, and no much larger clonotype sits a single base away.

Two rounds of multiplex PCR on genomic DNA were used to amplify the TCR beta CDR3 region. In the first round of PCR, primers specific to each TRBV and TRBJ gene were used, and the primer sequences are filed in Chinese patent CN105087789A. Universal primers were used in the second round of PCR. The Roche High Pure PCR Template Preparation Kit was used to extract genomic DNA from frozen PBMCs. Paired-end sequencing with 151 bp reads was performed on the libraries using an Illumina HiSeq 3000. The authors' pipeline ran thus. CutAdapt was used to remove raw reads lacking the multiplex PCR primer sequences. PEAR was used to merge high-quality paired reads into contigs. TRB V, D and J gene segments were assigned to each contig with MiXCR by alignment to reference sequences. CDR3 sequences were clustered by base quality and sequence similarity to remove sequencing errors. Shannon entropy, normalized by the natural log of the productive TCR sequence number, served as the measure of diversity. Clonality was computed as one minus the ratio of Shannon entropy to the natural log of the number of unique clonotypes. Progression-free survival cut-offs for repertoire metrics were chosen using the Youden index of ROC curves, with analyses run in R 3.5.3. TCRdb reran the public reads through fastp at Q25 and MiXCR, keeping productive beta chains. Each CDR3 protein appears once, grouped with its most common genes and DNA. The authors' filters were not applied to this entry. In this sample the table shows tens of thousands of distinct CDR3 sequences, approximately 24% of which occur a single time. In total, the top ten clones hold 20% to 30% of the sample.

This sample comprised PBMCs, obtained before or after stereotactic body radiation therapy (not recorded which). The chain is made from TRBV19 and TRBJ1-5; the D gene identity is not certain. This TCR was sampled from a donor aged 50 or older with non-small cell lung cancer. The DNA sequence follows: TGTGCCAGTAGTATAATCTCTGGCCAGCCCCAGCATTTT. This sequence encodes CASSIISGQPQHF.